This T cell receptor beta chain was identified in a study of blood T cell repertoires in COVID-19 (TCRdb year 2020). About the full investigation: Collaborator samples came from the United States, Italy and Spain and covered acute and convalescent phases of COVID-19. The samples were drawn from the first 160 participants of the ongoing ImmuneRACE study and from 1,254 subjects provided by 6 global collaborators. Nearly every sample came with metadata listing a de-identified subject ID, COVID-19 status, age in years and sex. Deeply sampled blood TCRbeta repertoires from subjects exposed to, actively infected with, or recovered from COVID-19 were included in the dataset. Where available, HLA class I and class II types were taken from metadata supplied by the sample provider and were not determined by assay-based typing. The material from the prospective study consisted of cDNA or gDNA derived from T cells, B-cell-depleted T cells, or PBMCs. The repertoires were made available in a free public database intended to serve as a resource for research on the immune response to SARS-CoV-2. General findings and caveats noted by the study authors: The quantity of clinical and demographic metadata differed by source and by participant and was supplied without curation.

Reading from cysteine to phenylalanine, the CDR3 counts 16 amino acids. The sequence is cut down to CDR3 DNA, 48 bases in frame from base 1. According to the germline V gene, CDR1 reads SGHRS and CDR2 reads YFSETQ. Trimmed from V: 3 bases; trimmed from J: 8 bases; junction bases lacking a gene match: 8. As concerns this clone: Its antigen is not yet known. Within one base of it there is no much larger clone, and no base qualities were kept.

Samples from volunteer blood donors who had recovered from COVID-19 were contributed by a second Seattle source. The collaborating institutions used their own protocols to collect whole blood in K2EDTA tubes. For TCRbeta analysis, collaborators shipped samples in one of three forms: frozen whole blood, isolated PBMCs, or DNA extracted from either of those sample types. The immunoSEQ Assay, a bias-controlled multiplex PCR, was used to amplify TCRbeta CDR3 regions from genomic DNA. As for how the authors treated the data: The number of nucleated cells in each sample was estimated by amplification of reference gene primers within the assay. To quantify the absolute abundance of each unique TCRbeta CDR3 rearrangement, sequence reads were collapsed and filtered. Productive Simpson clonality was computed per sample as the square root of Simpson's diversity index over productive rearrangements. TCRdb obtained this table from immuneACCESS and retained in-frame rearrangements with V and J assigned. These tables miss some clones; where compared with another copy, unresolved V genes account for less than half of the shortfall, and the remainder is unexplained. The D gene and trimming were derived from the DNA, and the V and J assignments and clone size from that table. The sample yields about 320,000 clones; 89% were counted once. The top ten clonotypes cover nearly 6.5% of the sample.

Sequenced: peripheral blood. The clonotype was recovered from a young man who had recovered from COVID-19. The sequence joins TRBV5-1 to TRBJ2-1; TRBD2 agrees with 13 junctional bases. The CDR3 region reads CASSSRLAGGGHEQFF. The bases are TGCGCCAGCAGCTCCCGACTAGCGGGGGGCGGGCATGAGCAGTTCTTC.